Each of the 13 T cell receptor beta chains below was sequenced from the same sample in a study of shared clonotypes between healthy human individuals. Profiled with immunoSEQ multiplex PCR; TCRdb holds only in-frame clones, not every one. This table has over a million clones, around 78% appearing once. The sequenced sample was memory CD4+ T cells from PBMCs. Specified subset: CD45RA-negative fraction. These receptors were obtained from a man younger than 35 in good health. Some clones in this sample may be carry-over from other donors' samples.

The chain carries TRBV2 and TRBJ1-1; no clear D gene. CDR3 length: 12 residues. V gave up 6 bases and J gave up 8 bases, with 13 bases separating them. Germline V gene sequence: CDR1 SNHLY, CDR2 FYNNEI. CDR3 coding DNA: TGTGCCAGCAGGCAGTCCCCTCTGGAAGCTTTCTTT. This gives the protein CASRQSPLEAFF.

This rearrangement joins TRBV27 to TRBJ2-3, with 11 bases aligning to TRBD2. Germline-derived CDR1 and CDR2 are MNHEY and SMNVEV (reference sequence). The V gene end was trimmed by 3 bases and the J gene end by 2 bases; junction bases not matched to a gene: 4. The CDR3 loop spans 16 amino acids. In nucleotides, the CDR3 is TGTGCCAGCAGTTTCCTAGCGGGAGGACTCACAGATACGCAGTATTTT. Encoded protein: CASSFLAGGLTDTQYF.

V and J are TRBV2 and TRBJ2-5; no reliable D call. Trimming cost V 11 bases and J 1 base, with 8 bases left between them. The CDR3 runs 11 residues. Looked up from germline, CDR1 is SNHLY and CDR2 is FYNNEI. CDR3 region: CAATPQETQYF. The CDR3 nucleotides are TGTGCCGCCACCCCCCAAGAGACCCAGTACTTC.

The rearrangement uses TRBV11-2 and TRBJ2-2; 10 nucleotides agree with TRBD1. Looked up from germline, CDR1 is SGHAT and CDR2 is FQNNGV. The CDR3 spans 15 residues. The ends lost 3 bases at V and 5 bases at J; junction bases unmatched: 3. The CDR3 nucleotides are TGTGCCAGCAGCTTGGGGACAGGGGTTACCGGGGAGCTGTTTTTT. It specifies CASSLGTGVTGELFF.

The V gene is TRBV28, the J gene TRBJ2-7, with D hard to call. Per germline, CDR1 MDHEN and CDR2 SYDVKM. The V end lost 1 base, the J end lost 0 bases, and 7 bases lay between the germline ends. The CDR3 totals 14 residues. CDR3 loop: CASSLSGFSYEQYF. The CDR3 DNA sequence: TGTGCCAGCAGTTTATCCGGGTTCTCCTACGAGCAGTACTTC.

CDR3 bases: TGTGCCAGCAGGTCTTCATCTACAGATACGCAGTATTTT. Its protein product is CASRSSSTDTQYF. The chain carries TRBV11-3 and TRBJ2-3; D is ambiguous. V was shortened by 6 bases and J by 3 bases, with 10 bases between the two germline ends. This CDR3 is built from 13 residues. The germline gives CDR1 SGHNT, CDR2 YENEEA. The variable domain in full, completed from reference TRBV11-3 and TRBJ2-3, reads EAGVVQSPRYKIIEKKQPVAFWCNPISGHNTLYWYLQNLGQGPELLIRYENEEAVDDSQLPKDRFSAERLKGVDSTLKIQPAELGDSAVYLCASRSSSTDTQYFGPGTRLTVL.

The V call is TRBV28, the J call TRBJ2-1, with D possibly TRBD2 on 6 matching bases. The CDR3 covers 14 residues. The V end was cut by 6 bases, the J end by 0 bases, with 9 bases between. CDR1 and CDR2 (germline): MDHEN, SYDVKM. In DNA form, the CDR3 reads TGTGCCAGCAGCGGGAGAGACTCCTACAATGAGCAGTTCTTC. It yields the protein CASSGRDSYNEQFF. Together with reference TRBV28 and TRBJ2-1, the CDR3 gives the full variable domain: DVKVTQSSRYLVKRTGEKVFLECVQDMDHENMFWYRQDPGLGLRLIYFSYDVKMKEKGDIPEGYSVSREKKERFSLILESASTNQTSMYLCASSGRDSYNEQFFGPGTRLTVL.

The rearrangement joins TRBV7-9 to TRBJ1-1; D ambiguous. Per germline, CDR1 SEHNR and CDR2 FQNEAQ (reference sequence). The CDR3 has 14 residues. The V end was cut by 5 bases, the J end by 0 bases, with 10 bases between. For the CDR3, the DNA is TGTGCCAGCAGCCAGACTGCATTGAACACTGAAGCTTTCTTT. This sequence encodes CASSQTALNTEAFF. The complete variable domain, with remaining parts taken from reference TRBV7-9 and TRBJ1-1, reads DTGVSQNPRHKITKRGQNVTFRCDPISEHNRLYWYRQTLGQGPEFLTYFQNEAQLEKSRLLSDRFSAERPKGSFSTLEIQRTEQGDSAMYLCASSQTALNTEAFFGQGTRLTVV.

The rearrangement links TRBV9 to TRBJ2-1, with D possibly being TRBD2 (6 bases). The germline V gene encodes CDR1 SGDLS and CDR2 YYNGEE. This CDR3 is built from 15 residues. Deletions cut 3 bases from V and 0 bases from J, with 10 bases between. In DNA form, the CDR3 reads TGTGCCAGCAGCGGGGACTCTAGCTCCTACAATGAGCAGTTCTTC. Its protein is CASSGDSSSYNEQFF.

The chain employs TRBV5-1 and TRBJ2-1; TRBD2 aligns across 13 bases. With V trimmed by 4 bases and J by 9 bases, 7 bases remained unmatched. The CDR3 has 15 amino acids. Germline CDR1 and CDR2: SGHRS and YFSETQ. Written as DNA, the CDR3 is TGCGCCAGCAGCCAAGGACTAGCGGGAGAGGGTGAGCAGTTCTTC. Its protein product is CASSQGLAGEGEQFF. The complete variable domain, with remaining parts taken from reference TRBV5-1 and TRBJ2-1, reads KAGVTQTPRYLIKTRGQQVTLSCSPISGHRSVSWYQQTPGQGLQFLFEYFSETQRNKGNFPGRFSGRQFSNSRSEMNVSTLELGDSALYLCASSQGLAGEGEQFFGPGTRLTVL.

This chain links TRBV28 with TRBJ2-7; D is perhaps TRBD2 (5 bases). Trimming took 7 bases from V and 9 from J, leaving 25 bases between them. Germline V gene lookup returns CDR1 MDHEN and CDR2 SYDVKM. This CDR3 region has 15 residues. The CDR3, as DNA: TGTGCCAGCACCCGCCAGAGAGCAGGCGACGAGGGGCAGTACTTC. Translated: CASTRQRAGDEGQYF.

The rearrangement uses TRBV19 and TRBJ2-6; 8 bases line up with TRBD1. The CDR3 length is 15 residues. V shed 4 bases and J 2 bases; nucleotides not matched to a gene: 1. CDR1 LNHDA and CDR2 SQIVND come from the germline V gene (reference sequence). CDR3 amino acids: CASSTRGPGANVLTF. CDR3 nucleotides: TGTGCCAGTAGTACCAGGGGGCCTGGGGCCAACGTCCTGACTTTC.

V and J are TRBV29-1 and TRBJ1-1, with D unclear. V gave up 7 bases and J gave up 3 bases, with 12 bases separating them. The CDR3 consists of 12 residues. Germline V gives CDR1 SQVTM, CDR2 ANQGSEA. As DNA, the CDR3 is TGCAGCGCCGCAGACCGGGACACTGAAGCTTTCTTT. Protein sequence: CSAADRDTEAFF.